These 14 T cell receptor beta chains were all obtained from the same sample, sequenced in a study of blood T cells in healthy people across ages (dated by TCRdb to about 2015). Libraries were made using 5' RACE. TCRdb names Illumina HiSeq 2500 as the instrument used. A second PCR of about 7 to 12 cycles was run with a J-beta primer mix and a sample-barcoded 5' primer. Clones were called with MiXCR by TCRdb after fastp trimmed the public reads at Q25, and only in-frame beta chains were retained. Identical CDR3 proteins give one entry, which carries the most common genes and DNA. The sample table records fewer than 1,000,000 distinct CDR3 sequences; around 45% of these occur just once. The ten largest clonotypes hold around 21% of the sample. What was sequenced was blood. Receptor source: a man in his 60s in good health.

The gene calls are TRBV7-9 and TRBJ1-1, with D possibly being TRBD1 (5 bases). Looked up from germline, CDR1 is SEHNR and CDR2 is FQNEAQ (reference sequence). Trimming pared 2 bases from V and 6 bases from J, leaving 16 bases between. The CDR3 is made up of 15 amino acids. The CDR3 spells CASSLRSRASAEAFF. The DNA for the CDR3 is TGTGCCAGCAGCTTAAGATCCAGGGCAAGTGCTGAAGCTTTCTTT.

This clonotype was observed many times. J is TRBJ2-7 and V is TRBV29-1, with D maybe TRBD2 (6 bases). Germline V CDR1 and CDR2: SQVTM, ANQGSEA. V lost 6 bases, J lost 2 bases, and 14 bases lay in between. This CDR3 comprises 13 residues. CDR3 DNA sequence: TGCAGCGTAGCAACATCGGGGGCCTACGAGCAGTACTTC. This sequence encodes CSVATSGAYEQYF.

In its sample, this clonotype was seen a few times. This rearrangement joins TRBV28 to TRBJ1-2; D call uncertain. The CDR3 is made up of 13 amino acids. V was cut by 3 bases and J by 5 bases, with 10 bases left in between. CDR1 and CDR2 from the germline V gene are MDHEN and SYDVKM. CDR3 in DNA: TGTGCCAGCAGTTTGCCGGGTTATTATGGCTACACCTTC. This encodes CASSLPGYYGYTF.

V is TRBV30 and J is TRBJ2-5, with D possibly being TRBD2 (6 bases). V lost 6 bases and J lost 0, with 14 bases in between. CDR1 is GTSNPN and CDR2 is SVGIG in the germline V gene (reference sequence). This CDR3 is built from 14 residues. DNA for the CDR3: TGTGCCTGTTTTCTAGCGAAAAACCAAGAGACCCAGTACTTC. Its protein is CACFLAKNQETQYF.

The genes are TRBV7-2 and TRBJ1-2; D remains ambiguous. The germline V and J ends were trimmed by 5 bases and 1 base, with 11 bases remaining between them. CDR1 SGHTA and CDR2 FQGNSA come from the germline V gene. This CDR3 has 14 residues. Here the CDR3 DNA reads TGTGCCAGCAGCAATCAGTGGATTAACTATGGCTACACCTTC. It yields the protein CASSNQWINYGYTF.

This clonotype was detected only a few times. The J gene is TRBJ1-6, the V gene TRBV5-5; no clear D gene. Trimming shortened V by 4 bases and J by 8 bases, and 10 bases separated the two germline ends. This CDR3 has 13 amino acids. Looked up from germline, CDR1 is SGHKS and CDR2 is YYEKEE (reference sequence). CDR3 coding DNA: TGTGCCAGCAGCCCCCTCGAGTATTCACCCCTCCACTTT. Translating it yields CASSPLEYSPLHF.

The J gene is TRBJ2-6, the V gene TRBV5-1, with a tentative D call TRBD2 (5 bases). The CDR3 is 17 residues long. V lost 0 bases and J 0 bases, leaving 10 bases between the germline ends. Germline V gene sequence: CDR1 SGHRS, CDR2 YFSETQ. The CDR3 coding sequence is TGCGCCAGCAGCTTGGGAGCGGTTGTCTCTGGGGCCAACGTCCTGACTTTC. This codes for CASSLGAVVSGANVLTF.

In its sample, this clonotype was seen a few times. V is TRBV12-3 or TRBV12-4 and J is TRBJ2-1; D is perhaps TRBD2 (6 bases). The CDR3 contains 16 residues. Deletions cut 2 bases from V and 2 bases from J, with 13 bases between. The CDR3 reads CASSLWGDPAYNEQFF. The DNA for the CDR3 is TGTGCCAGCAGTTTATGGGGGGACCCGGCCTACAATGAGCAGTTCTTC.

V is TRBV7-9 and J is TRBJ2-5, with 9 bases that match TRBD2. The CDR3 has 17 amino acids. The germline V gene encodes CDR1 SEHNR and CDR2 FQNEAQ (reference sequence). Trimming at V came to 5 bases and at J to 5 bases, leaving 15 bases not matched to a gene. The CDR3 nucleotides are TGTGCCAGCAGCGAACAAGGGGGACTAGCCGTCGGCGAGACCCAGTACTTC. It translates to CASSEQGGLAVGETQYF.

CDR3 DNA: TGTGCCAGCAGGCTAGGGGGTCTCGAGCAGTACTTC. It encodes CASRLGGLEQYF. The genes are TRBV6-6 and TRBJ2-7, with D perhaps matching TRBD1 (6 bases). Germline lookup yields CDR1 MNHNY and CDR2 SVGAGI (reference sequence). The CDR3 has 12 amino acids. V lost 6 bases to trimming and J lost 6 bases, with 12 bases between them.

This clonotype was counted a few times. This chain joins TRBV24-1 and TRBJ2-3; D might be TRBD1 (5 bases). The germline V gene has CDR1 KGHDR and CDR2 SFDVKD. With 3 bases removed from V and 3 bases from J, the gap between germline ends came to 12 bases. The CDR3 spans 15 residues. CDR3 loop: CATSDSRERTDTQYF. CDR3 DNA: TGTGCCACCAGTGATAGCAGGGAAAGAACAGATACGCAGTATTTT.

This clonotype occurred once. The germline gene is not matched at one end of the junction; a read error may be the cause. The rearrangement links TRBV10-3 to TRBJ2-7; 7 nucleotides align to TRBD1. The CDR3 totals 14 residues. In germline, CDR1 is ENHRY, CDR2 SYGVKD. Here the CDR3 DNA reads TGTGCCATCGGTGACCCGGGACAGAGCTACGAGCAGTACTTC. Translation gives CAIGDPGQSYEQYF.

This clonotype occurred a few times. The chain joins TRBV20-1 to TRBJ1-2; D is ambiguous. Trimming stripped 0 bases from V and 6 bases from J, with 11 bases between. The CDR3 totals 13 residues. Germline CDR1 is DFQATT and CDR2 is SNEGSKA (reference sequence). This CDR3 reads CSARDHLPHGYTF. The CDR3 coding sequence is TGCAGTGCTAGAGATCACTTACCCCATGGCTACACCTTC.

The V call is TRBV10-3, the J call TRBJ2-7; D is possibly TRBD1 (5 bases). Trimming took 4 bases from V and 2 from J, leaving 15 bases between them. Germline V CDR1 and CDR2: ENHRY, SYGVKD. The CDR3 is 15 amino acids. As DNA, the CDR3 is TGTGCCATCAGTGGGCCCGACAGAACGACCTACGAGCAGTACTTC. Protein sequence: CAISGPDRTTYEQYF.